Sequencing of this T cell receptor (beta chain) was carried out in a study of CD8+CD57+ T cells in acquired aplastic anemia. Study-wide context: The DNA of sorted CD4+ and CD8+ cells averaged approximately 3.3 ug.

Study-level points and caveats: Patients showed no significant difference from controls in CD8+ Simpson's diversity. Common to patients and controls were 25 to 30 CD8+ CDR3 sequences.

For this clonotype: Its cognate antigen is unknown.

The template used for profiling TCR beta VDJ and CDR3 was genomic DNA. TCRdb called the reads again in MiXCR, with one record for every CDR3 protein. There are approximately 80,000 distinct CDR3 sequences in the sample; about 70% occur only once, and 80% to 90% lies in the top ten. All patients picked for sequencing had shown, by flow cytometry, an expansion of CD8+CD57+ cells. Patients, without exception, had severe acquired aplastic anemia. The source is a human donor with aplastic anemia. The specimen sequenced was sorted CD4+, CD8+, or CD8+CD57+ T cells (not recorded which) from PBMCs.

CDR3: CASSRQEGEQYF. The CDR3 region has the DNA TGTGCCAGTAGTAGACAGGAGGGCGAGCAGTACTTC. This rearrangement joins TRBV19 to TRBJ2-7; either TRBD1 or TRBD2 may supply D (6 bases each). CDR3 length: 12 residues. V was shortened by 4 bases and J by 6 bases, with 10 bases between the two germline ends. The germline CDR1 and CDR2 sequences are LNHDA and SQIVND (reference sequence).